These 20 T cell receptor beta chains were all obtained from the same sample, sequenced in a study of OX40 agonist ivuxolimab in advanced cancers. The library was generated by the immunoSEQ multiplex PCR assay. The table was pulled from immuneACCESS by TCRdb, which kept in-frame rearrangements only. Such tables lose some clones; where checked, under half of the loss comes from unresolved V genes, and the rest has no known cause. In this sample the table shows 35,000 to 40,000 clones, approximately 80% of which occur a single time. Of the sample, 7.6% is held by the ten largest clones. Sequenced material: CD4+ or CD8+ T cells sorted from blood, taken in a trial of the OX40 agonist ivuxolimab. The receptors here all came from an adult with an advanced solid tumor such as melanoma, head and neck, liver or kidney cancer.

The CDR3 sequence: CASSVMPGQGAGEQYF. CDR3 DNA: TGTGCCAGCAGCGTTATGCCGGGACAGGGGGCCGGGGAGCAGTACTTC. V usage is TRBV7-6 and J usage is TRBJ2-7; TRBD1 matches 12 bases. V lost 5 bases, J lost 7 bases, and 12 bases stayed unmatched. Germline CDR1 reads SGHVS; CDR2 reads FNYEAQ. CDR3 length: 16 amino acids.

The rearrangement links TRBV9 to TRBJ2-1; D unresolved. V gave up 0 bases and J gave up 4 bases, with 17 bases separating them. This CDR3 region has 17 residues. The germline V gene has CDR1 SGDLS and CDR2 YYNGEE. The CDR3 reads CASSVAVGRADYNEQFF. DNA for the CDR3: TGTGCCAGCAGCGTAGCTGTTGGTAGGGCGGATTACAATGAGCAGTTCTTC. The full variable domain, with the rest looked up from reference TRBV9 and TRBJ2-1, is DSGVTQTPKHLITATGQRVTLRCSPRSGDLSVYWYQQSLDQGLQFLIQYYNGEERAKGNILERFSAQQFPDLHSELNLSSLELGDSALYFCASSVAVGRADYNEQFFGPGTRLTVL.

V and J are TRBV2 and TRBJ2-7, with 8 bases matching TRBD1. V lost 4 bases, J lost 3 bases, and 8 bases stayed unmatched. CDR1 and CDR2 (germline): SNHLY, FYNNEI. The CDR3 contains 15 residues. The CDR3 region has the DNA TGTGCCAGCAGTGCCGGGACAGGACTAATCTACGAGCAGTACTTC. This encodes CASSAGTGLIYEQYF.

The rearrangement uses TRBV21-1 and TRBJ2-1; TRBD2 reflects the table's D call only, with no check against the DNA. TRBV21-1 is given as a pseudogene. CDR3 length: 21 amino acids. CDR3 bases: TGTGCCAGCAGCAAAACTAGCGGGAGGAGCTTACCCGGGGGTCCCTACAATGAGCAGTTCTTC. Translated: CASSKTSGRSLPGGPYNEQFF.

The gene calls are TRBV30 and TRBJ2-3, with D unclear. CDR3 size: 11 residues. The germline V and J ends were trimmed by 2 bases and 6 bases, with 6 bases remaining between them. Germline CDR1 reads GTSNPN; CDR2 reads SVGIG (reference sequence). For the CDR3, the DNA is TGTGCCTGGAGTCAGGTGGATACGCAGTATTTT. This encodes CAWSQVDTQYF.

The sample holds one count of this clone. The rearrangement links TRBV4-3 to TRBJ2-2; D is uncertain. From germline, CDR1 is LGHNA and CDR2 YSLEER. V dropped 2 bases and J dropped 1 base, with 2 bases sitting between them. The length of the CDR3 is 13 residues. CDR3 sequence: CASSQRNTGELFF. In DNA form, the CDR3 reads TGCGCCAGCAGCCAACGGAACACCGGGGAGCTGTTTTTT.

The V call is TRBV11-2, the J call TRBJ2-7; 8 bases map to TRBD1. CDR1 is SGHAT, CDR2 FQNNGV, per germline. Unmatched junction bases numbered 4, after V lost 2 bases and J lost 7 bases. The CDR3 runs to 13 residues. CDR3 sequence: CASSLTQGGEQYF. The CDR3 DNA is TGTGCCAGCAGCTTAACACAGGGGGGTGAGCAGTACTTC. The full variable domain, its missing parts supplied by reference TRBV11-2 and TRBJ2-7, is EAGVAQSPRYKIIEKRQSVAFWCNPISGHATLYWYQQILGQGPKLLIQFQNNGVVDDSQLPKDRFSAERLKGVDSTLKIQPAKLEDSAVYLCASSLTQGGEQYFGPGTRLTVT.

The chain joins TRBV7-2 to TRBJ1-1; D is unresolved. Trimming cost V 2 bases and J 0 bases, with 10 bases left between them. CDR3 length: 15 residues. The germline gives CDR1 SGHTA, CDR2 FQGNSA. In DNA form, the CDR3 reads TGTGCCAGCAGCTTATATGGCAGTATGAACACTGAAGCTTTCTTT. It encodes CASSLYGSMNTEAFF. The variable domain in full, with the rest retrieved from reference TRBV7-2 and TRBJ1-1, is GAGVSQSPSNKVTEKGKDVELRCDPISGHTALYWYRQSLGQGLEFLIYFQGNSAPDKSGLPSDRFSAERTGGSVSTLTIQRTQQEDSAVYLCASSLYGSMNTEAFFGQGTRLTVV.

The chain carries TRBV19 and TRBJ2-6; D gene unclear. V lost 7 bases, J lost 4 bases, and 8 bases lay in between. The germline V gene has CDR1 LNHDA and CDR2 SQIVND (reference sequence). The CDR3 length is 13 residues. CDR3 in DNA: TGTGCCAGTACTCCCTTGGGGGCCAACGTCCTGACTTTC. This codes for CASTPLGANVLTF.

In the case of this clone: Distinct nucleotide sequences in the sample also encode this CDR3. The rearrangement joins TRBV11-3 to TRBJ2-3; unclear D gene. The CDR3 totals 14 residues. Trimming took off 1 base at V and 0 bases at J, with 5 bases between the two ends. CDR1 SGHNT and CDR2 YENEEA come from the germline V gene. The chain's CDR3 is CASSLGRSTDTQYF. For the CDR3, the DNA is TGTGCCAGCAGCTTAGGGCGGAGCACAGATACGCAGTATTTT. The full variable domain, rest sourced from reference TRBV11-3 and TRBJ2-3, is EAGVVQSPRYKIIEKKQPVAFWCNPISGHNTLYWYLQNLGQGPELLIRYENEEAVDDSQLPKDRFSAERLKGVDSTLKIQPAELGDSAVYLCASSLGRSTDTQYFGPGTRLTVL.

This chain uses TRBV4-3 with TRBJ1-3; D is undetermined. The CDR3 runs 17 residues. Germline CDR1 LGHNA, CDR2 YSLEER. Trimming stripped 0 bases from V and 0 bases from J, with 12 bases between. CDR3 nucleotides: TGCGCCAGCAGCCAAGATAATCCCCGACGCTCTGGAAACACCATATATTTT. Protein product: CASSQDNPRRSGNTIYF.

The V and J genes are TRBV30 and TRBJ2-7; D perhaps matches TRBD2 (5 bases). V was shortened by 3 bases and J by 0 bases, with 18 bases between the two germline ends. The germline V gene encodes CDR1 GTSNPN and CDR2 SVGIG (reference sequence). This CDR3 has 16 residues. The DNA for the CDR3 is TGTGCCTGGAGCCTCCCCGGGCGAGGGCCCTCCTACGAGCAGTACTTC. Translating it yields CAWSLPGRGPSYEQYF.

The V gene is TRBV7-6, the J gene TRBJ1-3; D not resolved. The V end lost 3 bases, the J end lost 0 bases, and 12 bases lay between the germline ends. The CDR3 length is 16 residues. Germline-derived CDR1 and CDR2 are SGHVS and FNYEAQ. This CDR3 is CASSFSRGSSGNTIYF. The CDR3 DNA sequence: TGTGCCAGCAGCTTTTCACGAGGCAGCTCTGGAAACACCATATATTTT.

This chain joins TRBV5-4 and TRBJ1-2; D ambiguous. V dropped 2 bases and J dropped 3 bases, with 11 bases sitting between them. Per germline, CDR1 SGHNT and CDR2 YYREEE (reference sequence). The CDR3 is 14 residues long. The CDR3 loop is CASSFGEQDYGYTF. In DNA form, the CDR3 reads TGTGCCAGCAGCTTCGGGGAGCAGGACTATGGCTACACCTTC.

The rearrangement joins TRBV5-1 to TRBJ2-1, with 14 bases fitting TRBD2. V lost 4 bases to trimming and J lost 8 bases; unmatched junction nucleotides: 5. The germline V gene encodes CDR1 SGHRS and CDR2 YFSETQ. This CDR3 region has 15 residues. CDR3 loop: CASSAGLAGVDEQFF. The CDR3 DNA reads TGCGCCAGCAGCGCGGGACTAGCGGGAGTCGATGAGCAGTTCTTC.

The rearrangement links TRBV6-1 to TRBJ2-4; 7 nucleotides line up with TRBD2. The germline CDR1 and CDR2 sequences are MNHNS and SASEGT. V dropped 4 bases and J dropped 9; count of bases not matched to a gene: 9. CDR3 size: 14 residues. The CDR3: CASSGGGLVGIQYF. The CDR3 bases are TGTGCCAGCAGTGGGGGAGGGCTGGTAGGCATTCAGTACTTC.

This clone is labeled as medium-sized. V gene TRBV5-1 combines with J gene TRBJ2-7, with D possibly matching TRBD1 (6 bases). The CDR3 is made up of 14 amino acids. V lost 0 bases, J lost 5 bases, and 12 bases lay in between. The germline V gene has CDR1 SGHRS and CDR2 YFSETQ. This CDR3 is CASSLAQQGNEQYF. The CDR3 bases are TGCGCCAGCAGCTTGGCCCAACAGGGAAACGAGCAGTACTTC.

CDR3 DNA: TGCGCCAGCAGCCAAGATCTGGAGGGATGGGTGACCCAGTACTTC. Protein: CASSQDLEGWVTQYF. The chain links TRBV4-3 to TRBJ2-5; a weak D match, TRBD2 (6 bases). CDR1 is LGHNA and CDR2 is YSLEER in the germline V gene. The CDR3 sequence is 15 residues long. V was shortened by 0 bases and J by 7 bases, with 15 bases between the two germline ends.

The chain employs TRBV9 and TRBJ2-5, with D possibly matching TRBD1 (6 bases). The J call may be faulty, since TRBJ2-7 better matches the DNA end. CDR1 and CDR2 (germline): SGDLS, YYNGEE. The CDR3 has 13 amino acids. The chain's CDR3 is CASSGGGFYEQYF. The CDR3 DNA is TGTGCCAGCAGCGGTGGGGGCTTCTACGAGCAGTACTTC.

This clone was observed once. The DNA for the CDR3 is TGTGCCACCAGCAGAGAAGGGAACACTGAAGCTTTCTTT. It translates to CATSREGNTEAFF. The genes are TRBV15 and TRBJ1-1, with D uncertain. Trimming left V 0 bases short and J 1 base short, with 3 bases between. The germline V gene has CDR1 LNHNV and CDR2 YYDKDF (reference sequence). The CDR3 is 13 residues long.